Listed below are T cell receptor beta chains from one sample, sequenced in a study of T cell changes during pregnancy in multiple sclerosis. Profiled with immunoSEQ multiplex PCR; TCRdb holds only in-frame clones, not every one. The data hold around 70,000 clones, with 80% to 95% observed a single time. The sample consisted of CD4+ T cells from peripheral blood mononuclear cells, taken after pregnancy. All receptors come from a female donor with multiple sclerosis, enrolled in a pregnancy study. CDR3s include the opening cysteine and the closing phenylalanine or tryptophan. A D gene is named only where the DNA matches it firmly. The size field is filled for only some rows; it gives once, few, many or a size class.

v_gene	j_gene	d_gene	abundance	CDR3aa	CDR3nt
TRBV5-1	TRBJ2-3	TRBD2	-	CASSAGAGGRDTQYF	TGCGCCAGCAGCGCTGGCGCGGGGGGGAGAGATACGCAGTATTTT
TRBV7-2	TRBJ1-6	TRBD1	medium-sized	CASSLIPGQNNSPLHF	TGTGCCAGCAGCTTAATTCCGGGACAGAATAATTCACCCCTCCACTTT
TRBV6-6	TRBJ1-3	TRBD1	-	CASLLDRGAGNTIYF	TGTGCCAGCCTTCTGGACAGGGGAGCTGGAAACACCATATATTTT
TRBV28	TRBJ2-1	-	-	CASSSTGTGYYNEQFF	TGTGCCAGCAGTTCTACCGGGACTGGCTACTACAATGAGCAGTTCTTC
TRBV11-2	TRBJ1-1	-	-	CASSPIRAMNTEAFF	TGTGCCAGCAGCCCTATCAGGGCCATGAACACTGAAGCTTTCTTT
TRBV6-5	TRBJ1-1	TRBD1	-	CASTRAGTGRTEAFF	TGTGCCAGCACCCGAGCCGGGACAGGGCGAACTGAAGCTTTCTTT
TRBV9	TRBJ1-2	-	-	CASSSESRGYGYTF	TGTGCCAGCAGCTCTGAGAGTAGAGGGTATGGCTACACCTTC
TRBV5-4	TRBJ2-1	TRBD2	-	CASSLAGGSNEQFF	TGTGCCAGCAGCTTGGCGGGAGGCTCCAATGAGCAGTTCTTC
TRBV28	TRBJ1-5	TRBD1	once	CASSFGGTGKGQPQHF	TGTGCCAGCAGTTTCGGGGGGACAGGGAAGGGTCAGCCCCAGCATTTT
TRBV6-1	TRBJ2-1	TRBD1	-	CASIPTGGAYNEQFF	TGTGCCAGCATCCCGACAGGGGGCGCGTACAATGAGCAGTTCTTC
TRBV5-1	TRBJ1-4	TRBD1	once	CASSGTGTGKEKLFF	TGCGCCAGCAGCGGGACCGGGACAGGGAAGGAAAAACTGTTTTTT
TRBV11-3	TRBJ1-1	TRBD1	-	CASSGDRSEAFF	TGTGCCAGCAGCGGGGACAGGAGTGAAGCTTTCTTT
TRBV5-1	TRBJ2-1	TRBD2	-	CASSSSGGAYNEQFF	TGCGCCAGCAGCTCTAGCGGGGGGGCCTACAATGAGCAGTTCTTC
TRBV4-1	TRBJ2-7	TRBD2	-	CASSQDTGLAQTYEQYF	TGCGCCAGCAGCCAAGATACAGGACTAGCGCAGACCTACGAGCAGTACTTC
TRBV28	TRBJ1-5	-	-	CASSRGRNNQPQHF	TGTGCCAGCAGCCGGGGGAGGAACAATCAGCCCCAGCATTTT
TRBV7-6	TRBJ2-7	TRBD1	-	CASSLVAGQGHEQYF	TGTGCCAGCAGCTTAGTGGCAGGACAGGGCCACGAGCAGTACTTC
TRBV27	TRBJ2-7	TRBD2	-	CASRFLSAGVPHEQYF	TGTGCCAGCAGGTTTCTTAGCGCGGGAGTCCCCCACGAGCAGTACTTC
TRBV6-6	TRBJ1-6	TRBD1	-	CASSYQTGGGNSPLHF	TGTGCCAGCAGTTACCAGACAGGGGGTGGTAATTCACCCCTCCACTTT
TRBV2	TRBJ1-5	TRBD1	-	CASSGQGFATQPQHF	TGTGCCAGCAGTGGACAGGGATTCGCCACTCAGCCCCAGCATTTT
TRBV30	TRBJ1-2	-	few	CAWSVLAAYGYTF	TGTGCCTGGAGTGTGCTGGCGGCCTATGGCTACACCTTC
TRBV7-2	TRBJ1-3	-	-	CASSPEAGNTIYF	TGTGCCAGCAGCCCCGAGGCCGGAAACACCATATATTTT
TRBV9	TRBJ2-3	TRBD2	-	CASSVMGLAGGPTDTQYF	TGTGCCAGCAGCGTGATGGGACTAGCGGGGGGCCCCACAGATACGCAGTATTTT